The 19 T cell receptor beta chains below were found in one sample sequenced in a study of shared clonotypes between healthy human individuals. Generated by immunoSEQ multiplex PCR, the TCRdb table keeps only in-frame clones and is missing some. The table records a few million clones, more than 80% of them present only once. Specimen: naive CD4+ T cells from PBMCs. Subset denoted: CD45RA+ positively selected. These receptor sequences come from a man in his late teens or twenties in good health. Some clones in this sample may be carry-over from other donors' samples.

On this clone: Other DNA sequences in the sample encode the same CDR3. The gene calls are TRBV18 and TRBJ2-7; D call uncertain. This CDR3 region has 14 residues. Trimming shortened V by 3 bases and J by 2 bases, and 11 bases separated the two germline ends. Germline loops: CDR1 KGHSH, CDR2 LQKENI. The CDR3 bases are TGTGCCAGCTCACCGGCCGGGCCACCCTACGAGCAGTACTTC. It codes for CASSPAGPPYEQYF.

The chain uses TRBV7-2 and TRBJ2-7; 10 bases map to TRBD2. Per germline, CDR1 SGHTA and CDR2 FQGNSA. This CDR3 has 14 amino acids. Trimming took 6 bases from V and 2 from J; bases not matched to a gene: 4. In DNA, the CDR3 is TGTGCCAGCAGAATAACTAGCGGGACCTACGAGCAGTACTTC. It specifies CASRITSGTYEQYF.

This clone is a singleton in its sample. The CDR3 sequence: CASRISGQGSSYEQYF. CDR3 DNA sequence: TGTGCCAGCAGAATAAGTGGACAGGGAAGCTCCTACGAGCAGTACTTC. This chain uses TRBV2 with TRBJ2-5; TRBD1 agrees at 8 bases. With the DNA end fitting TRBJ2-7 better, the J assignment may be wrong. Germline V gene sequence: CDR1 SNHLY, CDR2 FYNNEI. The CDR3 extends over 16 amino acids.

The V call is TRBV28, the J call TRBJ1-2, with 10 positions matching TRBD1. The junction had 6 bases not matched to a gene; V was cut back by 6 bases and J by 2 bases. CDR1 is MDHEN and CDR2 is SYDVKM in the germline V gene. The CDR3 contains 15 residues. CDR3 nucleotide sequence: TGTGCCAGCAGACCGCCGGGACAGGGGAACTATGGCTACACCTTC. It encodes CASRPPGQGNYGYTF.

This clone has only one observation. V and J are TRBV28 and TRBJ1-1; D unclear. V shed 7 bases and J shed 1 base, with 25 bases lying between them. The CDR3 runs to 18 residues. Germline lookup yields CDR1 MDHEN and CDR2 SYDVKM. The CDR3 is CASTAGMRRTQRNTEAFF. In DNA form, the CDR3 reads TGTGCCAGCACCGCAGGCATGAGGCGGACGCAAAGGAACACTGAAGCTTTCTTT.

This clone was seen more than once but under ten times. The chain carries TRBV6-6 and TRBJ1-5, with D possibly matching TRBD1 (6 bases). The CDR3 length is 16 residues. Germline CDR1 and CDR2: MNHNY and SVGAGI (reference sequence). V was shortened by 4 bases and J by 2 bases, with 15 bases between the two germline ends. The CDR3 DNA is TGTGCCAGCAGTTTTTCGACAGGCGGAGGCAATCAGCCCCAGCATTTT. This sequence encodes CASSFSTGGGNQPQHF.

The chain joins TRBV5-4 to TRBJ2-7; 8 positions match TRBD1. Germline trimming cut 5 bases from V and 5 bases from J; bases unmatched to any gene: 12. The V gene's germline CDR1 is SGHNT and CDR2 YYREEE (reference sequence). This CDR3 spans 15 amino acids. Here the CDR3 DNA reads TGTGCCAGCAGAAGTTGGGCAGGGGGCCGGCACGAGCAGTACTTC. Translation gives CASRSWAGGRHEQYF.

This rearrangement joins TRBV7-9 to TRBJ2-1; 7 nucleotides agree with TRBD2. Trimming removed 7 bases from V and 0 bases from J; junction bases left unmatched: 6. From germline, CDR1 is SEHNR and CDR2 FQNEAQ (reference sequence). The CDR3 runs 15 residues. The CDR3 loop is CASTPTSNSYNEQFF. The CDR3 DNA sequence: TGTGCCAGCACCCCGACTAGCAACTCCTACAATGAGCAGTTCTTC. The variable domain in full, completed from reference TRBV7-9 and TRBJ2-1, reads DTGVSQNPRHKITKRGQNVTFRCDPISEHNRLYWYRQTLGQGPEFLTYFQNEAQLEKSRLLSDRFSAERPKGSFSTLEIQRTEQGDSAMYLCASTPTSNSYNEQFFGPGTRLTVL.

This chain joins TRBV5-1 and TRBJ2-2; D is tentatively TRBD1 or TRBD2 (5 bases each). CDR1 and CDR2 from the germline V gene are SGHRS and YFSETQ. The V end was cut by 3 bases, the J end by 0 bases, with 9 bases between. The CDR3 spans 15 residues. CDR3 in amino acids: CASSWGSSNTGELFF. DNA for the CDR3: TGCGCCAGCAGCTGGGGGAGCTCGAACACCGGGGAGCTGTTTTTT.

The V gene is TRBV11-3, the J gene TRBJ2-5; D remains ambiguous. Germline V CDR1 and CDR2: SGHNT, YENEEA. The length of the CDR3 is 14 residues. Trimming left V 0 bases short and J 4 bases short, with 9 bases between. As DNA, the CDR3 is TGTGCCAGCAGCTTAGATGGAAGGGCAGAGACCCAGTACTTC. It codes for CASSLDGRAETQYF.

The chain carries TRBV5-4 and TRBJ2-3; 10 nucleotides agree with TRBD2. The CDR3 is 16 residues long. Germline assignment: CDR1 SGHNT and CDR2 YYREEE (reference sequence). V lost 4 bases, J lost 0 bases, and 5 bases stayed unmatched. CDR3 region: CASSTGLAASTDTQYF. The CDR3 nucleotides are TGTGCCAGCAGCACAGGACTAGCGGCCAGCACAGATACGCAGTATTTT.

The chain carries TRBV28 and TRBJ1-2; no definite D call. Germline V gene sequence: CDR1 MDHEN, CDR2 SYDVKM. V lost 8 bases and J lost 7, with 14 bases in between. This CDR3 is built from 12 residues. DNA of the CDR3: TGTGCCAGCGGAGGGCAAGGGCCTGGCTACACCTTC. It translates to CASGGQGPGYTF.

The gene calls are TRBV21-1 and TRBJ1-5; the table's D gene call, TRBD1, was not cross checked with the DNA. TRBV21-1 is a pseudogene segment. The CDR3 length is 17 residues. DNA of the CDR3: TGTGCCAGCAGCAAAGAGGGAAGACAGGGATATAATCAGCCCCAGCATTTT. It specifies CASSKEGRQGYNQPQHF.

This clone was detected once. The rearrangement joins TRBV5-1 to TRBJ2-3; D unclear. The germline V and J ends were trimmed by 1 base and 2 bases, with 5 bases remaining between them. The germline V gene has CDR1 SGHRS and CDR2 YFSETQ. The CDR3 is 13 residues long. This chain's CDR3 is CASSLLYTDTQYF. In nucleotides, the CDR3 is TGCGCCAGCAGCTTGTTGTACACAGATACGCAGTATTTT.

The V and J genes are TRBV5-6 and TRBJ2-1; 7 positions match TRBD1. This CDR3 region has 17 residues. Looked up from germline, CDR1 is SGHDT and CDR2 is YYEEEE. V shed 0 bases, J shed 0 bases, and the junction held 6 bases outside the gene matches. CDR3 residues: CASSLAGQRPSYNEQFF. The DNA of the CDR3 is TGTGCCAGCAGCTTGGCGGGACAGCGCCCCTCCTACAATGAGCAGTTCTTC.

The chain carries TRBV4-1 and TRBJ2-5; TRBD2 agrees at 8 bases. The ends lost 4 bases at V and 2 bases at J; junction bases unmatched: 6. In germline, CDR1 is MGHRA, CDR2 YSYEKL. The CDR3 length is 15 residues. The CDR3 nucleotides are TGCGCCAGCAGCCGCCCAGCGGGGGCGCAAGAGACCCAGTACTTC. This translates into CASSRPAGAQETQYF.

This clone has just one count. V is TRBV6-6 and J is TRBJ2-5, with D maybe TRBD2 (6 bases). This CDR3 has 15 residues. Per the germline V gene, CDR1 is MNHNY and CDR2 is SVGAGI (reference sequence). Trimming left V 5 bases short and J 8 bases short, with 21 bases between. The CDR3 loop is CASSPGTPLGLTQYF. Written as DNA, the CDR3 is TGTGCCAGCAGTCCCGGGACTCCCCTGGGTTTAACCCAGTACTTC.

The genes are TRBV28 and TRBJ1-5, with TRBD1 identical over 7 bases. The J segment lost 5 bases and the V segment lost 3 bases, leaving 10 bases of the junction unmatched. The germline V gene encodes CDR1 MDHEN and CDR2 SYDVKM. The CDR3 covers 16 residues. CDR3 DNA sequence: TGTGCCAGCAGTTTTACCACAGGGGTTGGTCATCAGCCCCAGCATTTT. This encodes CASSFTTGVGHQPQHF.

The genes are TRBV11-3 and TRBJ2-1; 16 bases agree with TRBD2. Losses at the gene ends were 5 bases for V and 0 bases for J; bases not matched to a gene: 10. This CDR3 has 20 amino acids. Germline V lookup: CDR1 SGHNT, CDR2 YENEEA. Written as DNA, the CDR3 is TGTGCCAGCAGCCTCACCCTGGGACTAGCGGGAGGGAGCTCCTACAATGAGCAGTTCTTC. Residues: CASSLTLGLAGGSSYNEQFF.